The T cell receptor (beta chain) under discussion was sequenced for a study of T-cell memory formation after mild COVID-19 (dated by TCRdb to about 2021). Looking at the study overall: Most TCR sequence clusters were specific to one of the two donors. In two donors, T-cell clones that expanded and contracted after mild COVID-19 were followed by sequencing TCRalpha and TCRbeta repertoires longitudinally. The cohort comprised two young, previously healthy adult volunteers, one female and one male. What the authors observed across the whole study: Some responding clones were detected in pre-infection memory, which suggested that pre-existing cross-reactive memory T cells had joined the SARS-CoV-2 response. Contracting CD4+ clones were found mainly in CM and EM memory subsets, while CD8+ clones were enriched in EMRA. SARS-CoV-2 specificity of the second-wave clones peaking on day 37 was not confirmed. The study covered only a couple of mild cases, and larger cohorts including severe cases with pre-infection samples were considered necessary. Clones that contracted from day 15 to 85 showed balanced CD4/CD8 phenotypes, whereas a second wave of clones that expanded from day 15 to 37 leaned towards CD4+.

This sample was sequenced with an Illumina NovaSeq 6000. Using 5'RACE with constant-segment primers, TCRalpha and TCRbeta cDNA libraries were constructed, with sample barcodes and unique molecular identifiers added in the process. RNA was extracted from every sample with Trizol reagent. Amplification of the libraries took two PCR steps, and the second step added a second sample barcode plus Illumina TruSeq adapters. Sequencing of the libraries was done on an Illumina NovaSeq, producing 2 x 150 bp paired-end reads. As for the original processing: The reads were demultiplexed and collapsed into UMI-guided consensus sequences using migec v1.2.7. Using mixcr v2.1.11, the UMI consensuses were aligned to TRA and TRB V and J templates and assembled into clonotypes. Clonotypes were classified as expanded or contracted when called significant by both edgeR and NoisET, with noise models trained on biological replicates. For edgeR calls, the thresholds were a false discovery rate-adjusted p below 0.01 and a log2 fold-change of 1. As an exploratory analysis of dynamics, PCA with hierarchical clustering was applied to max-normalized trajectories of the 1000 most abundant clonotypes. Separately sequenced CD4+ and CD8+ repertoires were used to assign a CD4 or CD8 phenotype to each responding clone. The public reads were quality trimmed at Q25 with fastp and then assembled into clones with MiXCR by TCRdb, keeping productive beta chains. Each entry is one CDR3 protein sequence, shown with its most common DNA and genes. Clone size and V and J calls follow TCRdb, not the original study. This sample comprises 150,000 to 200,000 distinct CDR3 sequences, about 9.9% of them detected only once. The biggest ten clones account for 3.5% to 4.5% of the sample.

This clonotype was seen only a few times. Its antigen remains unidentified. Per-nucleotide qualities are absent, and no much larger clonotype sits a single base away. Including cysteine and phenylalanine, the CDR3 has 15 amino acids. Only CDR3 DNA is held: 45 bases, read in frame from base 1. From V the trimming removes 4 bases and from J it removes 4 bases, while the gene matches leave 9 bases of the junction unaccounted for. Looking up the germline V gene yields CDR1 MGHRA and CDR2 YSYEKL. Ficoll-Paque density gradient centrifugation was used to isolate PBMCs. The sample comprised PBMCs or a T cell subset sorted from them (not recorded which). The clonotype was recovered from a man aged 18 to 30 who had mild COVID-19 (a few samples of this study predate the infection). The sample titles of this study are shuffled in the database, so cell type and time point are left out; the donor was told from shared clones. The V and J segments used are TRBV4-1 and TRBJ1-2; TRBD1 aligns with 7 central bases. This receptor carries the CDR3 CASSRSTGESYGYTF. The DNA sequence is TGCGCCAGCAGCCGTTCAACAGGGGAATCCTATGGCTACACCTTC.